These T cell receptor beta chains were read from a single sample in a study of blood T cells in healthy people across ages. MiXCR, run by TCRdb on the 5' RACE reads, gives a single entry per CDR3 protein. The repertoire consists of 650,000 to 900,000 distinct CDR3 sequences, with approximately 65% occurring once and the leading ten covering about 27%. Sequencing was carried out using blood. These receptors all stem from a man aged 30-40 years in good health. The CDR3 runs from the conserved cysteine through the conserved F or W. Each record gives: clone size, V gene, J gene, CDR3 protein. Rows may omit the clone size; those that give it use once, few, many or a size class.

size: -
V: TRBV10-3
J: -
CDR3: CAISESGTGDYRPYEQYF

size: many
V: TRBV5-1
J: TRBJ1-6
CDR3: CASSPTTGGNSPLHF

size: once
V: TRBV27
J: TRBJ1-6
CDR3: CATGPSPLHF

size: -
V: TRBV10-3
J: TRBJ2-1
CDR3: CATARGNNEQFF

size: -
V: TRBV20-1
J: TRBJ2-7
CDR3: CSASTGESLYEQYF

size: few
V: TRBV6-1
J: TRBJ2-1
CDR3: CASSEAGTGPYNEQFF

size: -
V: TRBV9
J: TRBJ2-1
CDR3: CASSVPTGTDYDEQFF

size: -
V: TRBV4-1
J: TRBJ2-1
CDR3: CASRSSGQEQFF

size: -
V: TRBV20-1
J: TRBJ2-1
CDR3: CSARKGGGVNEQFF

size: -
V: TRBV20-1
J: TRBJ1-5
CDR3: CSARGQRTQPQHF

size: -
V: TRBV6-5
J: TRBJ2-5
CDR3: CASSSRGGAFRETQYF

size: -
V: TRBV10-3
J: TRBJ2-1
CDR3: CAISAPPGGEQFF

size: -
V: TRBV5-4
J: TRBJ2-1
CDR3: CASSLSGAAYNEQFF

size: -
V: TRBV15
J: -
CDR3: CATSRDIGGERETQYF

size: -
V: TRBV5-1
J: TRBJ1-6
CDR3: CASSAGTASYNSPLHF

size: -
V: TRBV6-2/TRBV6-3
J: TRBJ2-4
CDR3: CASAFHLNIQYF

size: few
V: TRBV28
J: TRBJ1-4
CDR3: CASNLSPEEKLFF

size: few
V: TRBV10-3
J: TRBJ2-1
CDR3: CAISVDRGEEFF

size: -
V: TRBV10-3
J: -
CDR3: CATEDRGNEQYF

size: -
V: TRBV28
J: -
CDR3: CASRPLLGGYNEQYF

size: -
V: TRBV7-9
J: TRBJ1-5
CDR3: CASSSAGPSNQPQHF

size: -
V: TRBV20-1
J: -
CDR3: CSASPIDTGLTLGEQYF

size: -
V: TRBV4-3
J: TRBJ1-4
CDR3: CASSLRLIGQGTNEKLFF

size: -
V: TRBV29-1
J: TRBJ2-1
CDR3: CSVDVGVYNEQFF

size: -
V: TRBV7-9
J: TRBJ1-6
CDR3: CASSPEQYNSPLHF

size: -
V: TRBV2
J: TRBJ1-4
CDR3: CASSLGQPGTNEKLFF

size: -
V: TRBV4-2
J: TRBJ2-5
CDR3: CASSQTGLEGVDQETQYF

size: -
V: TRBV12-5
J: TRBJ2-4
CDR3: CASVPVLYPPGPLAKNIQYF

size: -
V: TRBV7-2
J: TRBJ2-6
CDR3: CASKEQGAAGANVLTF

size: once
V: TRBV9
J: TRBJ2-1
CDR3: CASRGRQGNEQFF

size: -
V: TRBV3-1
J: TRBJ1-2
CDR3: CASSHGQGAGNGYTF

size: -
V: TRBV28
J: TRBJ2-1
CDR3: CASSLSVGEQFF

size: -
V: TRBV7-6
J: TRBJ2-1
CDR3: CASSLVRGRSENEQFF

size: few
V: TRBV7-9
J: TRBJ1-5
CDR3: CASSLGGRNQPQHF

size: -
V: TRBV3-1
J: -
CDR3: CASSQGNNPIQYF